The entry that follows covers one T cell receptor beta chain sequence. This record belongs to a study of OX40 agonist ivuxolimab in advanced cancers. The repertoire was sequenced with immunoSEQ multiplex PCR; TCRdb's copy has only in-frame clones and lacks some. The data show about 68,000 clones, around 84% seen once. The source material was CD4+ or CD8+ T cells sorted from blood, sampled in a trial of the OX40 agonist ivuxolimab. The sequence came from an adult with an advanced solid tumor such as melanoma, head and neck, liver or kidney cancer.

The DNA of the CDR3 is TGCACCGGTGGGGGGTCCTCCTACAATGAGCAGTTCTTC. Protein: CTGGGSSYNEQFF. V gene TRBV29-1 combines with J gene TRBJ2-1; D possibly corresponds to TRBD2 (6 bases). This CDR3 comprises 13 residues. Germline CDR1 and CDR2: SQVTM and ANQGSEA.